Detailed here is one T cell receptor (beta chain). The antigen is unknown. The record originates from a study of cytomegalovirus exposure and HLA in healthy donors. For the study at large: Later analysis reported that the approximately 120 validation repertoires shared the platform of the roughly 700 first-cohort repertoires. General observations from the study: High sensitivity and specificity were reportedly achieved when the classifier diagnosed cytomegalovirus status.

These donors were members of the approximately 120-subject validation cohort, a group separate from the roughly 670-subject first cohort. Clones were read by immunoSEQ multiplex PCR, and TCRdb kept only the in-frame ones, dropping some. The sample has about 240,000 clones; around nine tenths are singletons. The sequence came from a man aged 18 to 30 in good health and CMV-seronegative. The sequenced sample was PBMCs.

The CDR3, as DNA: TGTGCCAGCAGCCAGATCCGACCAGAGGGCCTCACAGATACGCAGTATTTT. Amino acids: CASSQIRPEGLTDTQYF. The J gene is TRBJ2-3, the V gene TRBV7-9; D is possibly TRBD2 (5 bases). V dropped 5 bases and J dropped 2 bases, with 20 bases sitting between them. CDR3 length: 17 amino acids. Germline V gene data show CDR1 as SEHNR and CDR2 as FQNEAQ (reference sequence).